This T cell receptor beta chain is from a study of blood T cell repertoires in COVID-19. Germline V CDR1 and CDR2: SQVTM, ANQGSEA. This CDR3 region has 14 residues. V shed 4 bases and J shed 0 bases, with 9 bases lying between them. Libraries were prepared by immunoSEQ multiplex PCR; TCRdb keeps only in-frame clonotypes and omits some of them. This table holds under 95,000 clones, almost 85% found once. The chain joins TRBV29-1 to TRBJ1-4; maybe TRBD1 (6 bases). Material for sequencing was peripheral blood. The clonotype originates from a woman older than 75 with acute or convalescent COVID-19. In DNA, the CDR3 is TGCAGCGTTGGGACAGCCTCAACTAATGAAAAACTGTTTTTT. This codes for CSVGTASTNEKLFF.